The 25 T cell receptor beta chains below were found in one sample sequenced in a study of blood T cell repertoires in COVID-19. TCRdb's table, derived via immunoSEQ multiplex PCR, lists solely in-frame clones and lacks some. The sample shows 55,000 to 80,000 clones, 75% to 90% of them seen only once. Material: peripheral blood. Receptor source: a human donor in a cohort sampled during active COVID-19.

V is TRBV5-1 and J is TRBJ1-4; maybe TRBD1 (5 bases). V shed 2 bases and J shed 4 bases, with 9 bases lying between them. The CDR3 sequence is 14 residues long. CDR1 and CDR2 from the germline V gene are SGHRS and YFSETQ. The CDR3 nucleotides read TGCGCCAGCAGCTTCCGGACAAGTAATGAAAAACTGTTTTTT. Amino acid sequence: CASSFRTSNEKLFF.

The chain recombines TRBV18 with TRBJ1-6, with 10 bases that match TRBD1. With V trimmed by 3 bases and J by 8 bases, 1 base remained unmatched. CDR1 and CDR2 from the germline V gene are KGHSH and LQKENI. The CDR3 runs to 14 residues. The CDR3 bases are TGTGCCAGCTCACCGGGACAGGGGTATTCACCCCTCCACTTT. It codes for CASSPGQGYSPLHF.

This clone turned up a few times. The chain's CDR3 is CASSRGLRATEAFF. CDR3 bases: TGTGCCAGCAGCCGGGGACTCCGGGCCACTGAAGCTTTCTTT. The chain recombines TRBV3-1 (or the pseudogene TRBV3-2) with TRBJ1-1; a weak D match, TRBD1 (5 bases). Germline V CDR1 and CDR2: LGHDT, YNNKEL (reference sequence). The germline V and J ends were trimmed by 4 bases and 4 bases, with 13 bases remaining between them. This CDR3 is built from 14 residues.

The V and J genes are TRBV4-1 and TRBJ1-1; no clear D. The CDR3 length is 14 residues. V dropped 0 bases and J dropped 3 bases, with 8 bases sitting between them. CDR1 is MGHRA and CDR2 is YSYEKL in the germline V gene. The CDR3 coding sequence is TGCGCCAGCAGCCAAGATCGCCACTACACTGAAGCTTTCTTT. Its protein product is CASSQDRHYTEAFF.

The chain links TRBV2 to TRBJ1-4; D is unclear. V lost 6 bases and J 6 bases, leaving 8 bases between the germline ends. Germline V gene sequence: CDR1 SNHLY, CDR2 FYNNEI. The CDR3 runs to 12 residues. The CDR3 spells CASRAQDEKLFF. The DNA of the CDR3 is TGTGCCAGCAGAGCCCAGGATGAAAAACTGTTTTTT. Full variable domain (rest looked up from reference TRBV2 and TRBJ1-4): EPEVTQTPSHQVTQMGQEVILRCVPISNHLYFYWYRQILGQKVEFLVSFYNNEISEKSEIFDDQFSVERPDGSNFTLKIRSTKLEDSAMYFCASRAQDEKLFFGSGTQLSVL.

V is TRBV7-2 and J is TRBJ1-5, with 8 bases aligning to TRBD1. Losses at the gene ends were 6 bases for V and 2 bases for J; bases not matched to a gene: 6. Per the germline V gene, CDR1 is SGHTA and CDR2 is FQGNSA. CDR3 size: 15 residues. The CDR3 region has the DNA TGTGCCAGCAGAGAACAGGGGGGAGGCAATCAGCCCCAGCATTTT. Amino acid sequence: CASREQGGGNQPQHF.

The CDR3 DNA follows: TGTGCTAGTGGCCCGAGGGAATCTACAACTAATGAAAAACTGTTTTTT. Its translation is CASGPRESTTNEKLFF. The chain is built from TRBV12-5 and TRBJ1-4; D gene unclear. There are 16 residues in the CDR3. With 6 bases removed from V and 0 bases from J, the gap between germline ends came to 14 bases. Looked up from germline, CDR1 is LGHNT and CDR2 is FRNRAP.

This clone was counted only a few times. The rearrangement uses TRBV18 and TRBJ2-5; maybe TRBD1 (5 bases). V lost 4 bases and J lost 2, with 11 bases in between. The CDR3 covers 14 residues. Germline CDR1 is KGHSH and CDR2 is LQKENI. CDR3 amino acids: CASSQQVLQETQYF. The CDR3, as DNA: TGTGCCAGCTCACAACAGGTGTTACAAGAGACCCAGTACTTC.

The chain combines TRBV9 with TRBJ1-3, with 10 positions matching TRBD1. With 4 bases clipped from V and 3 bases from J, the junction kept 7 bases outside the gene matches. The CDR3 spans 16 residues. CDR1 is SGDLS, CDR2 YYNGEE, per germline. The CDR3 loop is CASSPRDRGFGNTIYF. The CDR3 region has the DNA TGTGCCAGCAGCCCCCGGGACAGGGGATTTGGAAACACCATATATTTT.

This sequence joins TRBV18 and TRBJ2-2, with 9 bases identical to TRBD1. After removal of 6 bases from V and 4 bases from J, the junction contained 3 bases not matched to a gene. The germline CDR1 and CDR2 sequences are KGHSH and LQKENI. This CDR3 comprises 14 residues. As DNA, the CDR3 is TGTGCCAGCTCCGGGACAGGGAGCACCGGGGAGCTGTTTTTT. Translation: CASSGTGSTGELFF.

The count of this clone is one. The chain employs TRBV27 and TRBJ2-7; 12 nucleotides agree with TRBD1. V was clipped by 6 bases and J by 4 bases; unmatched bases: 4. The CDR3 sequence is 14 residues long. CDR1 MNHEY and CDR2 SMNVEV come from the germline V gene (reference sequence). In DNA form, the CDR3 reads TGTGCCAGCAGAGGGACAGGGGGCAAGTACGAGCAGTACTTC. Translated: CASRGTGGKYEQYF.

The chain links TRBV18 to TRBJ2-7, with 8 bases aligning to TRBD1. V gave up 3 bases and J gave up 9 bases; unmatched junction bases: 4. CDR1 and CDR2 from the germline V gene are KGHSH and LQKENI. The CDR3 runs to 12 residues. The CDR3 sequence is CASSPTGEAQYV. The CDR3, as DNA: TGTGCCAGCTCACCGACAGGGGAGGCGCAGTACGTC.

This clone occurred a few times. This chain uses TRBV2 with TRBJ1-5, with 7 bases identical to TRBD1. V dropped 6 bases and J dropped 2; count of bases not matched to a gene: 7. Germline V gene data show CDR1 as SNHLY and CDR2 as FYNNEI. This CDR3 is 15 amino acids long. CDR3 loop: CASSRQGVGNQPQHF. The CDR3 bases are TGTGCCAGCAGCCGACAGGGCGTCGGCAATCAGCCCCAGCATTTT.

This chain joins TRBV6-6 and TRBJ1-2, with D possibly being TRBD1 (6 bases). V lost 4 bases, J lost 4 bases, and 10 bases lay in between. The germline gives CDR1 MNHNY, CDR2 SVGAGI (reference sequence). CDR3 length equals 13 residues. The CDR3 DNA reads TGTGCCAGCAGTTCGGACAGCCTCTATGGCTACACCTTC. The encoded protein is CASSSDSLYGYTF.

This clone was counted only a few times. The CDR3 DNA follows: TGTGCCAGCAGCGAAACGACAGGGGTCTACTCTGGGGCCAACGTCCTGACTTTC. Encoded protein: CASSETTGVYSGANVLTF. The chain employs TRBV9 and TRBJ2-6; 8 bases align to TRBD1. Trimming cost V 3 bases and J 0 bases; bases outside gene matches: 8. The CDR3 loop spans 18 amino acids. CDR1 and CDR2 from the germline V gene are SGDLS and YYNGEE.

The chain uses TRBV18 and TRBJ1-6; the match to TRBD1 covers 11 bases. CDR1 KGHSH and CDR2 LQKENI come from the germline V gene. V was clipped by 3 bases and J by 9 bases; unmatched bases: 4. The CDR3 loop spans 15 amino acids. CDR3 in amino acids: CASSPDRGQGSPLHF. In DNA, the CDR3 is TGTGCCAGCTCACCGGACAGGGGGCAGGGTTCACCCCTCCACTTT.

The V call is TRBV2, the J call TRBJ2-7; 9 nucleotides agree with TRBD1. The J segment lost 7 bases and the V segment lost 4 bases, leaving 11 bases of the junction unmatched. Per the germline V gene, CDR1 is SNHLY and CDR2 is FYNNEI. The CDR3 length is 15 residues. CDR3 amino acids: CASSVGQGWGGEQYV. The CDR3 DNA sequence: TGTGCCAGCAGTGTGGGACAGGGCTGGGGTGGGGAGCAGTACGTC.

This clone occurred once. This chain links TRBV5-1 with TRBJ2-5; no clear D. The CDR3 is 12 amino acids. V was cut by 9 bases and J by 4 bases, with 13 bases left in between. Germline V gene sequence: CDR1 SGHRS, CDR2 YFSETQ. CDR3 in DNA: TGCGCCAACCTGGGCCTCCGAGAGACCCAGTACTTC. Residues: CANLGLRETQYF.

This clone was picked up one time. This chain connects TRBV19 to TRBJ1-2; 9 nucleotides line up with TRBD1. This CDR3 region has 14 residues. Germline CDR1 and CDR2: LNHDA and SQIVND (reference sequence). J lost 1 base, V lost 5 bases, and 2 bases had no gene match. The CDR3 nucleotides are TGTGCCAGTAGTGGACAGGGGTTTAACTATGGCTACACCTTC. Translating gives CASSGQGFNYGYTF.

This clone was seen a single time. This sequence joins TRBV7-6 and TRBJ2-7; the match to TRBD2 covers 10 bases. The CDR3 is 15 amino acids. Trimming at V came to 5 bases and at J to 3 bases, leaving 7 bases not matched to a gene. Germline lookup yields CDR1 SGHVS and CDR2 FNYEAQ. CDR3 sequence reads: CASSRGGLAIYEQYF. The CDR3, as DNA: TGTGCCAGCAGCCGGGGGGGACTAGCGATCTACGAGCAGTACTTC.

This clone was observed a single time. The chain has TRBV12-3 or TRBV12-4 and TRBJ2-3; tentative D call: TRBD1 (6 bases). CDR3 length: 12 residues. V was shortened by 7 bases and J by 6 bases, with 11 bases between the two germline ends. This CDR3 is CASTGVGDTQYF. CDR3 DNA: TGTGCCAGCACAGGGGTGGGGGATACGCAGTATTTT.

This clone is a singleton in its sample. V gene TRBV7-2 combines with J gene TRBJ1-5; D may be TRBD1 (6 bases). V was clipped by 5 bases and J by 5 bases, with 13 bases between them. Germline CDR1 SGHTA, CDR2 FQGNSA. The CDR3 is 14 residues long. The CDR3 sequence is CASSVGTRDQPQHF. Here the CDR3 DNA reads TGTGCCAGCAGCGTGGGGACACGGGATCAGCCCCAGCATTTT.

J is TRBJ1-1 and V is TRBV7-2; TRBD1 matches 7 bases. Germline CDR1 SGHTA, CDR2 FQGNSA. The CDR3 has 13 amino acids. With V trimmed by 4 bases and J by 1 base, 0 bases remained unmatched. CDR3 nucleotide sequence: TGTGCCAGCAGCTCAGGGGGGAACACTGAAGCTTTCTTT. Encoded protein: CASSSGGNTEAFF.

The V and J genes are TRBV7-9 and TRBJ2-1; 9 bases map to TRBD2. V dropped 8 bases and J dropped 2; count of bases not matched to a gene: 4. CDR3 length: 14 residues. CDR1 and CDR2 (germline): SEHNR, FQNEAQ (reference sequence). The CDR3 sequence is CASEGGGAYNEQFF. In DNA, the CDR3 is TGTGCCAGCGAGGGCGGGGGGGCCTACAATGAGCAGTTCTTC.

J is TRBJ1-6 and V is TRBV5-6; perhaps TRBD1 as D (5 bases). Germline V CDR1 and CDR2: SGHDT, YYEEEE. The CDR3 runs to 13 residues. The V end was cut by 3 bases, the J end by 8 bases, with 9 bases between. CDR3 DNA sequence: TGTGCCAGCAGCTCAGGGTTGTATTCACCCCTCCACTTT. This encodes CASSSGLYSPLHF.